This T cell receptor beta chain was sequenced in a study of control samples from healthy donors and cancer patients. The table lists this clone with a count of one. The CDR3 is 14 residues long. CDR1 LGHDT and CDR2 YNNKEL come from the germline V gene (reference sequence). Between the trimmed V and J ends, which lost 3 bases and 1 base, there was a span of 7 bases. Profiled with immunoSEQ multiplex PCR; TCRdb holds only in-frame clones, not every one. This table has approximately 140,000 clones, roughly 89% appearing once. J is TRBJ2-1 and V is TRBV3-1 (or the pseudogene TRBV3-2); D not certain. Material: PBMCs. This clonotype was sampled from a man in his fifties with head and neck cancer. CDR3 region: CASSQGLSYNEQFF. The CDR3 coding sequence is TGTGCCAGCAGCCAGGGCCTATCCTACAATGAGCAGTTCTTC.